This TCR beta chain was captured in a study of regulatory T cells in long-lasting Graves disease. Notes on the study in general: With a few thousand shared public clonotypes, persistent patients exceeded new patients, who shared about 1,000.

Time point described: persistent/refractory GD, antithyroid drugs over 5 years with positive TRAb. The TCR library was prepared using RNA isolated from PBMCs. By American Thyroid Association guidelines, Graves' disease was diagnosed in the cohort. In Xi'an, China, an endocrinology department was the source of patients. Collection of peripheral blood (roughly 9.8 milliliters) was done using EDTA tubes. As regards this clonotype: Its antigen is as yet unknown.

The CDR3 covers 15 residues. Germline CDR1 and CDR2: ENHRY and SYGVKD. The junction had 10 bases not matched to a gene; V was cut back by 8 bases and J by 3 bases. Sequencing libraries for TCR beta were prepared with iRepertoire HTBI primers and Arm-PCR of CDR3 regions. MiXCR, applied by TCRdb to the multiplex PCR reads, yields one record per CDR3 protein. The sample holds approximately 400,000 distinct CDR3 sequences, 23% seen once. Source: peripheral blood mononuclear cells (PBMCs), taken when the disease was refractory, from a patient treated with antithyroid drugs. The rearrangement links TRBV10-3 to TRBJ1-1, with 9 bases matching TRBD1. This TCR was sampled from a female donor with Graves disease. Here the CDR3 DNA reads TGTGCCATCGGCCCTGGACAGGGGACGGACACTGAAGCTTTCTTT. Translating it yields CAIGPGQGTDTEAFF.